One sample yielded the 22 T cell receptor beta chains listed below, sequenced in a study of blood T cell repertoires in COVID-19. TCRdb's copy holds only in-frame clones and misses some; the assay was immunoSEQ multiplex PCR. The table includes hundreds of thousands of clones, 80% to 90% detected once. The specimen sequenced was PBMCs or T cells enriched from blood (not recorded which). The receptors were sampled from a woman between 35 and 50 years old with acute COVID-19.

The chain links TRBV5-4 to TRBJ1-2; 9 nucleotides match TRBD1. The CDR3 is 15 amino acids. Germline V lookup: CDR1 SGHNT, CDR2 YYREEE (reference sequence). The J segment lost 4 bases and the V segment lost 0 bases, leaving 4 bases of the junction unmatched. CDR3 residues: CASSLAGTGLYGYTF. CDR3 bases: TGTGCCAGCAGCTTGGCGGGGACAGGGCTCTATGGCTACACCTTC.

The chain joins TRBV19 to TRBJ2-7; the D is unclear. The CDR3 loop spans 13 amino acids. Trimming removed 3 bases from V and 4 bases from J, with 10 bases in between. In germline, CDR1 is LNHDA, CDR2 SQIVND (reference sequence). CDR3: CASSMGIGYEQYF. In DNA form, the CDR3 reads TGTGCCAGTAGTATGGGCATTGGTTACGAGCAGTACTTC.

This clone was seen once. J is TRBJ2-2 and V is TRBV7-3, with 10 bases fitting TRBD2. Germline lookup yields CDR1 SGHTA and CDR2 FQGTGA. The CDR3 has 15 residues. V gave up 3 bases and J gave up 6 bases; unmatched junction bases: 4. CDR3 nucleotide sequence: TGTGCCAGCAGCTTGGGGCTAGCGGGAGCCGGGGAGCTGTTTTTT. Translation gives CASSLGLAGAGELFF.

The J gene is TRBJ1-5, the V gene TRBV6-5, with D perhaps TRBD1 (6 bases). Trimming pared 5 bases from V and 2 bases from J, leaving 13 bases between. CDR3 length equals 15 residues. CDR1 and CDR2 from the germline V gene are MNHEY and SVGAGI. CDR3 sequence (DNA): TGTGCCAGCAGTACTTCAGGGGTAGGCAATCAGCCCCAGCATTTT. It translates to CASSTSGVGNQPQHF.

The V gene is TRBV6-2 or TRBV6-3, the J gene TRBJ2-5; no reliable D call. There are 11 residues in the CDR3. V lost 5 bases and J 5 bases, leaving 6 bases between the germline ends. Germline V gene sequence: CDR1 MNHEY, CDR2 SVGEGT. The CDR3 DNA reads TGTGCCAGCAGTCACGCGGAGACCCAGTACTTC. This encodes CASSHAETQYF.

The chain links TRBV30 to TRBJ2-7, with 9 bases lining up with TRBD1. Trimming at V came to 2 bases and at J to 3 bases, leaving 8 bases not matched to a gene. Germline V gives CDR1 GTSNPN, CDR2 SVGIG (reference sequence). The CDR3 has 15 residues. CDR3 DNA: TGTGCCTGGAGTAAGGGACAGGGAGCTGACTACGAGCAGTACTTC. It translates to CAWSKGQGADYEQYF.

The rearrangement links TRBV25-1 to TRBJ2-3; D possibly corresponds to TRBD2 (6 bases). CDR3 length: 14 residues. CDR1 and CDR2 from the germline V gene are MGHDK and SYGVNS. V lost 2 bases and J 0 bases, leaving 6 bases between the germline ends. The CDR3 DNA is TGTGCCAGCAGTGAAGGAGGGAGCACAGATACGCAGTATTTT. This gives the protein CASSEGGSTDTQYF.

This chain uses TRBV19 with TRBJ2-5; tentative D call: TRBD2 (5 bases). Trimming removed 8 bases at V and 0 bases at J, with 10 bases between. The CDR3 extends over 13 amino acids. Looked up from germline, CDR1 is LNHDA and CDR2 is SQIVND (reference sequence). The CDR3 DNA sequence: TGTGCCAGTCGAACACTAGACCAAGAGACCCAGTACTTC. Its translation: CASRTLDQETQYF.

The CDR3 loop reads CASSYPGTGARRYNSPLHF. The CDR3 DNA sequence: TGTGCCAGCAGTTACCCCGGGACAGGGGCGCGTCGTTATAATTCACCCCTCCACTTT. The chain links TRBV6-2 or TRBV6-3 to TRBJ1-6; 10 bases align to TRBD1. Germline CDR1 reads MNHEY; CDR2 reads SVGEGT. CDR3 length equals 19 residues. J lost 4 bases, V lost 2 bases, and 11 bases had no gene match.

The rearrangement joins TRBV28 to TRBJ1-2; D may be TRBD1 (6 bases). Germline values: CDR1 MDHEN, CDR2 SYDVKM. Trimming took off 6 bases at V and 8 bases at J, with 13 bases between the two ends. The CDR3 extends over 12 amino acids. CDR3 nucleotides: TGTGCCAGCAGGACAGGCCGGTCGGGCTACACCTTC. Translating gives CASRTGRSGYTF.

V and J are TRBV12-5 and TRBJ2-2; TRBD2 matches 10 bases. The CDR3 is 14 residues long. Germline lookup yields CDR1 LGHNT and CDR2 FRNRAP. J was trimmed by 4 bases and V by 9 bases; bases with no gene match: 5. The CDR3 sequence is CASLAGEVTGELFF. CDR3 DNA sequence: TGTGCTAGCCTAGCGGGAGAGGTCACCGGGGAGCTGTTTTTT.

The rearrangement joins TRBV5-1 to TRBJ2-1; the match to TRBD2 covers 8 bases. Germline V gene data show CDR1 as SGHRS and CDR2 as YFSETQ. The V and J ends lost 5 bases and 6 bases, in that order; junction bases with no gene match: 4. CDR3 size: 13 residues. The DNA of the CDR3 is TGCGCCAGCAGTAGCGGGACGTCCAATGAGCAGTTCTTC. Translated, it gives CASSSGTSNEQFF. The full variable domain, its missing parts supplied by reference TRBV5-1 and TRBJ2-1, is KAGVTQTPRYLIKTRGQQVTLSCSPISGHRSVSWYQQTPGQGLQFLFEYFSETQRNKGNFPGRFSGRQFSNSRSEMNVSTLELGDSALYLCASSSGTSNEQFFGPGTRLTVL.

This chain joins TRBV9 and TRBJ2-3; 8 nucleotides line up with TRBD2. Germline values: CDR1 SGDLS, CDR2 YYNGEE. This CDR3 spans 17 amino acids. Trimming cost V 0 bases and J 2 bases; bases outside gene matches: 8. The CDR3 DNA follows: TGTGCCAGCAGCGTAGGAGGGTTAGCGGGGCCCACAGATACGCAGTATTTT. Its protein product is CASSVGGLAGPTDTQYF.

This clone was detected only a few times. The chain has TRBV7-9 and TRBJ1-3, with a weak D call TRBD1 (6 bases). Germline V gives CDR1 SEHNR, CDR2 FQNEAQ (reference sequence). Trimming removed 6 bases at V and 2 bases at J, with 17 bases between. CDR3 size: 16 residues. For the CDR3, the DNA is TGTGCCAGCAGTTCATCAGAGGCAGGGGCTGGAAACACCATATATTTT. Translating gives CASSSSEAGAGNTIYF.

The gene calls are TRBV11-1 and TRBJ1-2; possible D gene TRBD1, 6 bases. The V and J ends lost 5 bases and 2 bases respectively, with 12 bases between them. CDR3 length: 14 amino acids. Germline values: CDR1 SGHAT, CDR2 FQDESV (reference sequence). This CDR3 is CASSEGVGNYGYTF. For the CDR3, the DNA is TGTGCCAGCAGCGAGGGGGTCGGAAACTATGGCTACACCTTC.

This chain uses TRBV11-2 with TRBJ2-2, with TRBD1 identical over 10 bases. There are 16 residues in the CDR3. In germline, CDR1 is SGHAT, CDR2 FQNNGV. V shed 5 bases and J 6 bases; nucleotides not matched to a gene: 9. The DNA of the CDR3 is TGTGCCAGCAGCCAGAGGACCGGGACAGGGGCCGGGGAGCTGTTTTTT. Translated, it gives CASSQRTGTGAGELFF. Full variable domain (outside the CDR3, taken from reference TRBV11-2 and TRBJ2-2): EAGVAQSPRYKIIEKRQSVAFWCNPISGHATLYWYQQILGQGPKLLIQFQNNGVVDDSQLPKDRFSAERLKGVDSTLKIQPAKLEDSAVYLCASSQRTGTGAGELFFGEGSRLTVL.

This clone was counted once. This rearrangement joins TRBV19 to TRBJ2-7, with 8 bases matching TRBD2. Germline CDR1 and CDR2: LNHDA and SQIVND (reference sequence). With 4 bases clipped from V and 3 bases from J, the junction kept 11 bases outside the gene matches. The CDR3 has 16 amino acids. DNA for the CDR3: TGTGCCAGTAGTACGGGATACGGGAGGGCCCTCTACGAGCAGTACTTC. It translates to CASSTGYGRALYEQYF.

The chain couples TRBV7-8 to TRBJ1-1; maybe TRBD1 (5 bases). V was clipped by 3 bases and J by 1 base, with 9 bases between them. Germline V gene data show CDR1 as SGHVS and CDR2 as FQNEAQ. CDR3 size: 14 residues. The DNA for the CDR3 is TGTGCCAGCAGCTTGAGACAGACGAACACTGAAGCTTTCTTT. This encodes CASSLRQTNTEAFF.

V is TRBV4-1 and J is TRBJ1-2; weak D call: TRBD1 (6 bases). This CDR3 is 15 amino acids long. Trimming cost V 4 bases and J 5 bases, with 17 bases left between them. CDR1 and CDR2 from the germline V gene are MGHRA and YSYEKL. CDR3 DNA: TGCGCCAGCAGCCGCCCGGCAGGGGCGAGGTATGGCTACACCTTC. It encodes CASSRPAGARYGYTF.

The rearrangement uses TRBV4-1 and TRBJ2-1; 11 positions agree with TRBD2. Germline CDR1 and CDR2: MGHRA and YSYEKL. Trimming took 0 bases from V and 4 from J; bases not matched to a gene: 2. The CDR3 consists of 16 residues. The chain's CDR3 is CASSQEGTSGYNEQFF. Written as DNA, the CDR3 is TGCGCCAGCAGCCAAGAGGGGACTAGCGGTTACAATGAGCAGTTCTTC.

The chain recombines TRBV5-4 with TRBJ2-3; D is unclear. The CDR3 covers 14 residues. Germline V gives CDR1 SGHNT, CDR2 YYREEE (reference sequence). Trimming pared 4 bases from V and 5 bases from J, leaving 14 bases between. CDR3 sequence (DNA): TGTGCCAGCAGCCTTCTCTCCTCGGGAGATACGCAGTATTTT. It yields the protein CASSLLSSGDTQYF.

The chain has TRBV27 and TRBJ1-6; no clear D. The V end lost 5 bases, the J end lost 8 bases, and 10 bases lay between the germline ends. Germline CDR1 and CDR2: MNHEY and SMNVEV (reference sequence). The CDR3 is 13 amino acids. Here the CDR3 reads CASSRQVYSPLHF. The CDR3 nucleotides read TGTGCCAGCAGTCGCCAGGTTTATTCACCCCTCCACTTT.